This TCR beta chain was obtained from a study of CD8 T cells in ankylosing spondylitis (dated by TCRdb to 2016 to 2017). Regarding the complete study: The study set out to find disease-linked TCR variants by profiling T cell receptor beta repertoires in ankylosing spondylitis patients and healthy donors. Peripheral blood was sampled, and synovial fluid was also collected from ankylosing spondylitis patients. The full study cohort was made up of approximately 24 ankylosing spondylitis patients and 108 healthy donors.

The CDR3 measures 16 amino acids from cysteine to phenylalanine. Only the CDR3 DNA is retained, 48 bases long and in frame from the first base. Via the germline V gene, CDR1 is SQVTM and CDR2 ANQGSEA. Germline trimming: 0 bases from V, 2 bases from J; junction bases outside gene matches: 9. Points the paper makes about the study in general: The disease-linked clones had a CD8+ phenotype and were found at relatively low frequencies in peripheral blood. Some motif variants were previously reported in synovial fluid and blood of reactive arthritis patients, suggesting common disease-initiation mechanisms. Blood from ankylosing spondylitis patients appeared to be characterized by a TCR beta motif made up of several highly homologous amino acid variants. According to the report, matched synovial fluid samples from ankylosing spondylitis patients were significantly enriched for the disease-linked clones.

About this clonotype: The clone's antigen remains unknown. The input lacks base qualities; no much larger clone sits a single base away.

For sequencing, an Illumina HiSeq 2500 was employed. TCR beta libraries were prepared by quantitative 5'-RACE with molecular barcodes. The source study handled its data this way. A new computational method, built on a probabilistic model of VDJ rearrangement, was used to identify disease-linked TCR variants. TCRdb passed the public sequencing reads through fastp at Q25 and MiXCR, retaining productive beta sequences. A single entry per CDR3 protein holds the most common genes and DNA from its merged rows. None of the V and J calls come from the authors' own analysis; TCRdb made them. A total of about 240,000 distinct CDR3 sequences appear in this sample, around 11% of them only once. The ten biggest clones cover 6% to 8% of the sample.

This TCR was recovered from a male donor with ankylosing spondylitis or in good health (not recorded which). Sequenced input: blood, either unsorted or a sorted T cell fraction (not recorded which). Recombination connected TRBV29-1 to TRBJ2-7, with TRBD1 identical over 8 junction bases. The CDR3 reads CSVEDVGTGFPYEQYF. The nucleotide sequence reads as follows: TGCAGCGTTGAAGACGTTGGGACAGGCTTCCCCTACGAGCAGTACTTC.